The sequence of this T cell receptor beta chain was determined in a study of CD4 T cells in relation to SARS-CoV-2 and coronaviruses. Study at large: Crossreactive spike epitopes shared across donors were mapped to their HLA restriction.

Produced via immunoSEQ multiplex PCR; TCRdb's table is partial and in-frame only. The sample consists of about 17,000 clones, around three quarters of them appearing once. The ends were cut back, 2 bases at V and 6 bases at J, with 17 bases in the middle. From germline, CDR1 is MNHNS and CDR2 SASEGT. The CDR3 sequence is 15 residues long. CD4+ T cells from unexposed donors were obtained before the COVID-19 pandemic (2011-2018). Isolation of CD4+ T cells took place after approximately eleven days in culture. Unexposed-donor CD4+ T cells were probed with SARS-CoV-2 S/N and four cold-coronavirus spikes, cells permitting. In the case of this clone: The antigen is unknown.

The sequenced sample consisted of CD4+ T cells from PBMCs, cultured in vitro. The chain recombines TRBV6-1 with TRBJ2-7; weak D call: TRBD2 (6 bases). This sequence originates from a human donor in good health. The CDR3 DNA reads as TGTGCCAGCAGTGAAAGTGCGGGATGGAGATCCGAGCAGTACTTC. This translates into CASSESAGWRSEQYF.